The T cell receptor beta chain under discussion was sequenced for a study of graft-versus-host responses after intestinal transplantation. This CDR3 contains 16 residues. Between the trimmed V and J ends, which lost 0 bases and 2 bases, there was a span of 11 bases. Data came from immunoSEQ multiplex PCR; TCRdb stores just in-frame clones and leaves some out. The sample contains tens of thousands of clones, roughly 91% of which appear only once. The count of this clone is one. Its target is not known. The chain uses TRBV6-7 and TRBJ1-5; D unresolved. TRBV6-7 is designated an ORF whose function remains uncertain. Sequenced material: unstimulated CD8+ T cells sorted from spleen or lymph node cells, taken before intestinal transplant. The source of this sequence is a human donor who received an intestinal transplant. The CDR3, as DNA: TGTGCCAGCAGTTACTCGCGGGGTGGAGGCAATCAGCCCCAGCATTTT. Protein sequence: CASSYSRGGGNQPQHF.